This TCR beta chain originates from a study of Ad26.COV2.S vaccination and SARS-CoV-2 variants. On the study more broadly: By the intramuscular route, Ad26.COV2.S was given once, or twice 56 days apart.

Clones were read by immunoSEQ multiplex PCR, and TCRdb kept only the in-frame ones, dropping some. The sample has approximately 300,000 clones, around 85% seen once. Indicated treatment: some 20 received Ad26.COV2.S at low or high dose, single or two shots; several received placebo; per-sample allocation not given. Sampling was performed 63 days after the first vaccine or placebo injection. An Ad26 vector expressing Wuhan-strain SARS-CoV-2 spike constituted the vaccine. V was clipped by 8 bases and J by 7 bases; unmatched bases: 7. CDR3 length: 12 residues. The germline gives CDR1 SQVTM, CDR2 ANQGSEA.

The specimen was peripheral blood, collected in a trial of Ad26.COV2.S vaccine versus placebo. This rearrangement joins TRBV29-1 to TRBJ2-2, with 7 bases fitting TRBD2. This TCR was recovered from a person between 18 and 65 years old who received the Ad26.COV2.S COVID-19 vaccine or a placebo. CDR3 region: CSTMGGSGELFF. CDR3 in DNA: TGCAGCACGATGGGGGGGAGCGGGGAGCTGTTTTTT.